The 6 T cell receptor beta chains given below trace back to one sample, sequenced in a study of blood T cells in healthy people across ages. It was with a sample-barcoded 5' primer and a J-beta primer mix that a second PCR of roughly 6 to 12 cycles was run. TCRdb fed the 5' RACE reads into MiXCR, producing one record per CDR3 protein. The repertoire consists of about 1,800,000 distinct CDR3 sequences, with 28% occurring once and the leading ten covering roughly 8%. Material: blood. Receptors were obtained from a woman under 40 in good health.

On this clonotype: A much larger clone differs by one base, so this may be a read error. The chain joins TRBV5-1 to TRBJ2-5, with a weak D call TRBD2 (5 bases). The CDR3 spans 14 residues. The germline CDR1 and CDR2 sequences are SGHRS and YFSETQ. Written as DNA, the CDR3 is TGCGCCAGCAGCTCGGACTTACTCCAAGAGGCCCAGTACTTC. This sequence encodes CASSSDLLQEAQYF.

As DNA, the CDR3 is TGCAGTGCTAGAGAGTCAGAGCGGGGGGGCCCGGAGACCCAGTACTTC. This codes for CSARESERGGPETQYF. V is TRBV20-1 and J is TRBJ2-5; TRBD2 aligns across 10 bases. V lost 0 bases to trimming and J lost 5 bases; unmatched junction nucleotides: 9. Germline V gives CDR1 DFQATT, CDR2 SNEGSKA (reference sequence). There are 16 residues in the CDR3.

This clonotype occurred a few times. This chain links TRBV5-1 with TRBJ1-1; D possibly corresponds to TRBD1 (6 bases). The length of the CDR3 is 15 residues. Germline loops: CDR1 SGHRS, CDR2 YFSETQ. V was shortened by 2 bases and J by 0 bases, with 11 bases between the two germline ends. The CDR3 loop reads CASSFVGGVNTEAFF. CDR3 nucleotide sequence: TGCGCCAGCAGCTTTGTCGGGGGCGTGAACACTGAAGCTTTCTTT. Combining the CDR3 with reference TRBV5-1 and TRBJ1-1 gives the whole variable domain KAGVTQTPRYLIKTRGQQVTLSCSPISGHRSVSWYQQTPGQGLQFLFEYFSETQRNKGNFPGRFSGRQFSNSRSEMNVSTLELGDSALYLCASSFVGGVNTEAFFGQGTRLTVV.

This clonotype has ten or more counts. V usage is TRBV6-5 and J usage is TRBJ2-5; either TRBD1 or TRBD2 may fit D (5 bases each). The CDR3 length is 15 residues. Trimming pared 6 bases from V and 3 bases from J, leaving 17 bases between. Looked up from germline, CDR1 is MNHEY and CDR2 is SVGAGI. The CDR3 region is CASSGAGTQEETQYF. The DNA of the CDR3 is TGTGCCAGCAGCGGAGCCGGGACCCAAGAAGAGACCCAGTACTTC.

The CDR3 sequence: CASSQDFDGNQPQHF. CDR3 sequence (DNA): TGTGCCAGCAGCCAAGATTTTGATGGCAATCAGCCCCAGCATTTT. The chain joins TRBV3-1 to TRBJ1-5; no reliable D call. Germline CDR1 and CDR2: LGHDT and YNNKEL (reference sequence). The germline V and J ends were trimmed by 0 bases and 2 bases, with 8 bases remaining between them. There are 15 residues in the CDR3.

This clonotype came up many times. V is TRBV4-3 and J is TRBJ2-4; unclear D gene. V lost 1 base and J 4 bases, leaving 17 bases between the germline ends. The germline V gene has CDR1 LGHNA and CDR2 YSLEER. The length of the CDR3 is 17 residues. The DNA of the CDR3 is TGCGCCAGCAGCCAAGGGACGGAAAATAGGTTAAAAAACATTCAGTACTTC. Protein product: CASSQGTENRLKNIQYF.